This T cell receptor beta chain is from a study of regulatory T cells in long-lasting Graves disease. This CDR3 has 13 residues. The V end was cut by 8 bases, the J end by 0 bases, with 8 bases between. Germline assignment: CDR1 MNHNS and CDR2 SASEGT. Arm-PCR of CDR3 regions with iRepertoire HTBI primers generated TCR beta libraries. TCRdb re-analysed the multiplex PCR reads in MiXCR, keeping a single row per CDR3 protein. The sample contains about 470,000 distinct CDR3 sequences, roughly 16% of which appear only once. Noted time point: newly diagnosed GD, antithyroid drugs for less than 3 months. RNA extracted from PBMCs served as the sequencing template. This clonotype occurred many times. The data also belong to a second study, concerning T cells in Graves' hyperthyroidism and ophthalmopathy. That investigation notes: It was considered stable Graves' hyperthyroidism when ophthalmopathy did not progress within 18 months. Clinical symptoms, serum thyroxine, TRAb, thyroid ultrasound and orbital computed tomography established diagnosis. HTBI primers drove first-round RT-PCR of the TCR CDR3.

The gene calls are TRBV6-1 and TRBJ1-3; a possible D gene is TRBD1 (6 bases). This specimen consisted of peripheral blood mononuclear cells (PBMCs), obtained at new diagnosis, from a patient treated with antithyroid drugs. This sequence originates from a man aged 35-49 years with Graves disease. The CDR3 spells CASGQISGNTIYF. Here the CDR3 DNA reads TGTGCCAGCGGACAGATCTCTGGAAACACCATATATTTT.